The clone carrying this TCR beta chain was counted ten times or more. Its antigen is not known. Between the trimmed V and J ends, which lost 3 bases and 6 bases, there was a span of 18 bases. Per the germline V gene, CDR1 is SGHTA and CDR2 is FQGNSA. The CDR3 is made up of 16 amino acids. This sample was taken from a study of Graves' ophthalmopathy and Graves' hyperthyroidism. Study-level background: Peripheral blood was obtained at first diagnosis, ahead of any treatment.

Study-wide findings and caveats: Ophthalmopathy progression was predicted by the model at about 69% sensitivity and less than 80% specificity.

The study amplified TCR beta CDR3 regions using RNA transcripts. First-round RT-PCR with HTBI primers preceded a second-round multiplex PCR. Each CDR3 protein is one row after TCRdb ran MiXCR on the multiplex PCR reads. The sample records 300,000 to 350,000 distinct CDR3 sequences, about 17% being singletons. Every ophthalmopathy donor presented moderate-to-severe activity, CAS ≥3, NOSPECS ≥4 and duration under 3 months. The PBMCs originated from around 10 ml of fresh peripheral blood. The rearrangement links TRBV7-2 to TRBJ2-4, with D perhaps TRBD2 (5 bases). The sequencing input was peripheral blood. The TCR originated in an adult man with Graves' ophthalmopathy. CDR3 nucleotides: TGTGCCAGCAGCTTCGTCAGTAACCGAGGGAGAAACATTCAGTACTTC. Amino acid sequence: CASSFVSNRGRNIQYF.